Presented here are 21 T cell receptor beta chains from one specimen sequenced in a study of CD8+ T cells in alopecia areata. Sequencing used cDNA as its template, made by extracting RNA and reverse transcribing it. This table comes from immunoSEQ multiplex PCR, and its TCRdb copy is limited to in-frame clones, with some not included. Counted here are about 250,000 clones, less than 80% occurring once; the ten biggest clones make up more than 0.95%. The sequences come from CD4+ T cells sorted from blood, collected at week 0. The origin of the receptors is a human donor with alopecia areata.

The chain joins TRBV25-1 to TRBJ2-2, with 9 bases matching TRBD1. Germline V lookup: CDR1 MGHDK, CDR2 SYGVNS. CDR3 length: 12 residues. Trimming at V came to 2 bases and at J to 15 bases, leaving 4 bases not matched to a gene. CDR3: CASSERDRAVFF. The CDR3 nucleotides are TGTGCCAGCAGTGAAAGGGACAGGGCCGTGTTTTTT.

The chain has TRBV29-1 and TRBJ1-1; D unclear. This CDR3 has 13 residues. The germline V and J ends were trimmed by 3 bases and 1 base, with 9 bases remaining between them. Looked up from germline, CDR1 is SQVTM and CDR2 is ANQGSEA. The CDR3 DNA reads as TGCAGCGTTGAGGGTCGGTCGAACACTGAAGCTTTCTTT. This codes for CSVEGRSNTEAFF.

This clone has just one count. The V gene is TRBV2, the J gene TRBJ2-5, with 12 bases fitting TRBD1. Unmatched junction bases numbered 16, after V lost 6 bases and J lost 5 bases. The germline V gene encodes CDR1 SNHLY and CDR2 FYNNEI. The CDR3 covers 18 residues. CDR3 in amino acids: CASSDFRDRGPVGETQYF. The CDR3 nucleotides read TGTGCCAGCAGCGACTTCCGGGACAGGGGGCCGGTGGGGGAGACCCAGTACTTC.

CDR3 nucleotides: TGTGCCAGCAGGGGAGGCGCCTCTGGAAACACCATATATTTT. This translates into CASRGGASGNTIYF. V usage is TRBV2 and J usage is TRBJ1-3; D unclear. V lost 6 bases and J 0 bases, leaving 9 bases between the germline ends. Looked up from germline, CDR1 is SNHLY and CDR2 is FYNNEI. The CDR3 runs 14 residues.

The chain employs TRBV10-3 and TRBJ1-5, with a weak D call TRBD1 (6 bases). There are 14 residues in the CDR3. Germline assignment: CDR1 ENHRY and CDR2 SYGVKD. V was shortened by 4 bases and J by 3 bases, with 10 bases between the two germline ends. CDR3 nucleotides: TGTGCCATCAGTGTAAGGGACACCAATCAGCCCCAGCATTTT. Translating gives CAISVRDTNQPQHF.

Concerning this clone: This CDR3 is also generated by other DNA sequences in the sample. This chain joins TRBV30 and TRBJ2-3; D call uncertain. The germline V and J ends were trimmed by 3 bases and 9 bases, with 10 bases remaining between them. The CDR3 totals 11 residues. Germline CDR1 is GTSNPN and CDR2 is SVGIG (reference sequence). The CDR3 is CAWSPKDTQYF. CDR3 bases: TGTGCCTGGAGCCCGAAAGACACGCAGTATTTT.

V usage is TRBV29-1 and J usage is TRBJ2-7; 11 nucleotides agree with TRBD2. The V gene's germline CDR1 is SQVTM and CDR2 ANQGSEA. V trimming: 6 bases; J trimming: 7 bases; junction bases outside the gene matches: 11. CDR3 length equals 14 residues. In DNA, the CDR3 is TGCAGCGTGGTGACGGGACTAGCGGCTTATGAGCAGTACTTC. It is translated as CSVVTGLAAYEQYF.

V gene TRBV30 combines with J gene TRBJ2-4; the D gene is possibly TRBD2 (5 bases). CDR1 and CDR2 (germline): GTSNPN, SVGIG (reference sequence). Trimming cost V 0 bases and J 1 base, with 10 bases left between them. This CDR3 is 15 amino acids long. CDR3 DNA sequence: TGTGCCTGGAGTGTGGACTCCGGGGCCAAAAACATTCAGTACTTC. Protein product: CAWSVDSGAKNIQYF.

The sample holds a few counts of this clone. The chain carries TRBV5-6 and TRBJ1-4; D might be TRBD1 (5 bases). Deletions cut 7 bases from V and 0 bases from J, with 16 bases between. The CDR3 spans 16 residues. CDR1 and CDR2 from the germline V gene are SGHDT and YYEEEE. The CDR3 DNA is TGTGCCAGCCGACCCATGGGGGGAGCAACTAATGAAAAACTGTTTTTT. It is translated as CASRPMGGATNEKLFF.

The chain joins TRBV5-1 to TRBJ2-3; D ambiguous. CDR1 SGHRS and CDR2 YFSETQ come from the germline V gene. This CDR3 region has 13 residues. Trimming took 2 bases from V and 3 from J, leaving 7 bases between them. The CDR3 region has the DNA TGCGCCAGCAGCTTTGACGGAACAGATACGCAGTATTTT. This encodes CASSFDGTDTQYF.

This clone was seen only once. The rearrangement links TRBV2 to TRBJ1-3; possibly TRBD1 for D (5 bases). The germline V gene encodes CDR1 SNHLY and CDR2 FYNNEI. This CDR3 contains 14 residues. V was pared by 7 bases and J by 2 bases, with 12 bases between. The CDR3 loop reads CASKAGTAGNTIYF. The DNA of the CDR3 is TGTGCCAGCAAAGCCGGGACGGCTGGAAACACCATATATTTT.

CDR3 residues: CASSLSGAEETQYF. Written as DNA, the CDR3 is TGCGCCAGCAGCTTATCAGGGGCCGAAGAGACCCAGTACTTC. The chain carries TRBV5-1 and TRBJ2-5, with D maybe TRBD1 (6 bases). CDR3 length: 14 residues. Germline CDR1 SGHRS, CDR2 YFSETQ. The V and J ends lost 2 bases and 3 bases respectively, with 11 bases between them. The whole variable domain, filled in from reference TRBV5-1 and TRBJ2-5, reads KAGVTQTPRYLIKTRGQQVTLSCSPISGHRSVSWYQQTPGQGLQFLFEYFSETQRNKGNFPGRFSGRQFSNSRSEMNVSTLELGDSALYLCASSLSGAEETQYFGPGTRLLVL.

Only one count was recorded for this clone. V and J are TRBV4-3 and TRBJ2-1; D unclear. CDR3 length: 13 residues. CDR1 is LGHNA and CDR2 is YSLEER in the germline V gene. The V and J ends lost 0 bases and 10 bases respectively, with 10 bases between them. The CDR3 is CASSQDVGMEQFF. The CDR3 bases are TGCGCCAGCAGCCAAGATGTGGGGATGGAGCAGTTCTTC.

The rearrangement joins TRBV30 to TRBJ2-7; TRBD2 agrees at 10 bases. CDR3 length: 17 residues. V shed 2 bases and J 0 bases; nucleotides not matched to a gene: 10. Germline V gene data show CDR1 as GTSNPN and CDR2 as SVGIG (reference sequence). CDR3 coding DNA: TGTGCCTGGAGTAAGGTAGCGGGGGGCCGGACCTCCTACGAGCAGTACTTC. This sequence encodes CAWSKVAGGRTSYEQYF.

The V and J genes are TRBV25-1 and TRBJ2-7; 8 nucleotides align to TRBD2. Germline values: CDR1 MGHDK, CDR2 SYGVNS. The CDR3 totals 14 residues. Trimming cost V 5 bases and J 0 bases; bases outside gene matches: 3. The CDR3 sequence: CASSWRGASYEQYF. CDR3 DNA sequence: TGTGCCAGCAGTTGGCGGGGGGCCTCCTACGAGCAGTACTTC.

The genes are TRBV5-1 and TRBJ2-3; 8 bases align to TRBD1. Germline V gene data show CDR1 as SGHRS and CDR2 as YFSETQ. This CDR3 is built from 15 residues. Germline trimming cut 4 bases from V and 0 bases from J; bases unmatched to any gene: 4. CDR3 DNA sequence: TGCGCCAGCAGCCGGACAGGGACTAGCACAGATACGCAGTATTTT. Its protein product is CASSRTGTSTDTQYF.

The chain is built from TRBV2 and TRBJ1-1; D unresolved. Germline-derived CDR1 and CDR2 are SNHLY and FYNNEI. The V end lost 6 bases, the J end lost 0 bases, and 14 bases lay between the germline ends. The CDR3 is made up of 15 amino acids. CDR3 sequence: CASRSLGWMNTEAFF. In DNA form, the CDR3 reads TGTGCCAGCAGATCGCTGGGATGGATGAACACTGAAGCTTTCTTT.

The chain links TRBV25-1 to TRBJ1-2; no firm D call. This CDR3 has 12 amino acids. The germline V gene has CDR1 MGHDK and CDR2 SYGVNS. V was trimmed by 2 bases and J by 8 bases, leaving 9 bases between them. This CDR3 reads CASSELLRGYTF. The DNA of the CDR3 is TGTGCCAGCAGTGAACTCTTGCGAGGCTACACCTTC.

J is TRBJ2-1 and V is TRBV15; D remains ambiguous. In germline, CDR1 is LNHNV, CDR2 YYDKDF (reference sequence). This CDR3 contains 11 residues. Trimming left V 5 bases short and J 3 bases short, with 2 bases between. The CDR3 is CATSGYNEQFF. CDR3 DNA: TGTGCCACCAGCGGCTACAATGAGCAGTTCTTC.

Only a few counts were recorded for this clone. The chain employs TRBV30 and TRBJ2-3; TRBD2 agrees at 10 bases. The CDR3 spans 15 residues. J lost 2 bases, V lost 0 bases, and 2 bases had no gene match. Per germline, CDR1 GTSNPN and CDR2 SVGIG (reference sequence). The CDR3 here is CAWSVLAGTTDTQYF. CDR3 nucleotides: TGTGCCTGGAGTGTACTAGCGGGGACCACAGATACGCAGTATTTT.

This clone was detected ten times or more. The chain employs TRBV19 and TRBJ1-2, with 7 bases matching TRBD1. Germline assignment: CDR1 LNHDA and CDR2 SQIVND (reference sequence). Losses at the gene ends were 9 bases for V and 7 bases for J; bases not matched to a gene: 17. The CDR3 consists of 15 residues. CDR3 coding DNA: TGTGCCAGCATCGGATCCCGGGAAGGGGGCTCTGGCTACACCTTC. Protein: CASIGSREGGSGYTF. The variable domain in full, with the rest retrieved from reference TRBV19 and TRBJ1-2, is DGGITQSPKYLFRKEGQNVTLSCEQNLNHDAMYWYRQDPGQGLRLIYYSQIVNDFQKGDIAEGYSVSREKKESFPLTVTSAQKNPTAFYLCASIGSREGGSGYTFGSGTRLTVV.